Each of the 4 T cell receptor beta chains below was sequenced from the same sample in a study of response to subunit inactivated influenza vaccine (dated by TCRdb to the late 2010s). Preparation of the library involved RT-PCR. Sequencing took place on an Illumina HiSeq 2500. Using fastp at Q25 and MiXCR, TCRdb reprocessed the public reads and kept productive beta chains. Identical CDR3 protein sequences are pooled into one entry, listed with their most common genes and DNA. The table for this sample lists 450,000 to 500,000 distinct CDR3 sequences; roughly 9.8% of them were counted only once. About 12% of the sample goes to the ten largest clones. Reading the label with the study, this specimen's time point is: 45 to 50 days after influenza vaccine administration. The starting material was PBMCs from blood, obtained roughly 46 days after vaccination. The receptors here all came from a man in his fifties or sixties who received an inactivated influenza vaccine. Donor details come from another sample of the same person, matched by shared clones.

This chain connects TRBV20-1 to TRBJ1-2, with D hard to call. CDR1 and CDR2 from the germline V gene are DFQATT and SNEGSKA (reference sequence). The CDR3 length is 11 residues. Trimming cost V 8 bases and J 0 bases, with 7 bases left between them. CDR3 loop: CSRLSNYGYTF. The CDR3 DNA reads TGCAGTCGCCTATCTAACTATGGCTACACCTTC.

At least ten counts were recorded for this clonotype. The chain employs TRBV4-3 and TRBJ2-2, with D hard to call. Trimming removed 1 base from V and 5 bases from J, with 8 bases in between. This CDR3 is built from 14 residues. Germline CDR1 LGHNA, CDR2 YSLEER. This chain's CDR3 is CASSQGPKTGELFF. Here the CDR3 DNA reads TGCGCCAGCAGCCAAGGGCCAAAAACCGGGGAGCTGTTTTTT.

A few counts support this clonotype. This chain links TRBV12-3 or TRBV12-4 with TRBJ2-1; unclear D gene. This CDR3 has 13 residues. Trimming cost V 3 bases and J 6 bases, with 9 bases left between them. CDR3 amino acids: CASSFASANEQFF. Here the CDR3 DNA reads TGTGCCAGCAGTTTCGCGTCGGCCAATGAGCAGTTCTTC.

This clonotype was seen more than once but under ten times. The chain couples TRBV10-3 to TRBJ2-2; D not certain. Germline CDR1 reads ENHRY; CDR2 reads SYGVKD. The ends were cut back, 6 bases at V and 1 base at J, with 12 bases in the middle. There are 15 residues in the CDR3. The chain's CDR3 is CAISETQRNTGELFF. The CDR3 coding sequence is TGTGCCATCAGCGAGACGCAGAGGAACACCGGGGAGCTGTTTTTT.